This T cell receptor beta chain is from a study of blood T cell repertoires in COVID-19. As handled by the study authors: Scientists estimated how many nucleated cells there were by amplifying reference gene primers. The assay was immunoSEQ multiplex PCR, and TCRdb's table has in-frame clones only and misses some. For V, J and clone size, that table is used; D and trimming come from the DNA. The data show approximately 290,000 clones, with about 80% seen just once and approximately 14% held by the top ten. Trimming took off 6 bases at V and 4 bases at J, with 12 bases between the two ends. Germline V gives CDR1 LNHDA, CDR2 SQIVND (reference sequence). The CDR3 has 13 residues.

This clonotype was sampled from a person aged 65 to 85 with COVID-19, enrolled during active disease. The material sequenced was peripheral blood. The chain links TRBV19 to TRBJ1-1; D may be TRBD1 (5 bases). In DNA, the CDR3 is TGTGCCAGTAGCATAAGGGGTATCACTGAAGCTTTCTTT. This gives the protein CASSIRGITEAFF.